The 23 T cell receptor beta chains listed next were all sequenced from one sample in a study of cytomegalovirus exposure and HLA in healthy donors. 60 Vbeta and 13 Jbeta primers were used in PCR. Here immunoSEQ multiplex PCR was the method, and the copy in TCRdb shows in-frame clones only, minus some. The sample contains tens of thousands of clones, around 82% of which appear only once. What was sequenced was PBMCs. These receptors were obtained from a male donor in good health and CMV-seronegative.

The rearrangement joins TRBV20-1 to TRBJ2-7; no definite D call. Trimming took off 6 bases at V and 4 bases at J, with 10 bases between the two ends. The CDR3 has 11 residues. CDR1 and CDR2 from the germline V gene are DFQATT and SNEGSKA (reference sequence). CDR3 sequence: CSANQRYEQYF. CDR3 nucleotides: TGCAGTGCGAACCAGAGGTACGAGCAGTACTTC.

This clone was detected a few times. The chain links TRBV20-1 to TRBJ1-2; D unclear. Trimming removed 1 base from V and 4 bases from J, with 4 bases in between. In germline, CDR1 is DFQATT, CDR2 SNEGSKA (reference sequence). This CDR3 region has 11 residues. The CDR3 nucleotides are TGCAGTGCTAGAGCCTCCTATGGCTACACCTTC. Amino acids: CSARASYGYTF.

The rearrangement uses TRBV5-1 and TRBJ2-7; TRBD2 aligns across 11 bases. From germline, CDR1 is SGHRS and CDR2 YFSETQ. CDR3 length equals 15 residues. The V gene end was trimmed by 3 bases and the J gene end by 3 bases; junction bases not matched to a gene: 5. The CDR3 is CASSSASGGRYEQYF. In DNA, the CDR3 is TGCGCCAGCAGCTCAGCTAGCGGGGGGCGCTACGAGCAGTACTTC.

In this sample, this clone turned up a few times. This sequence joins TRBV6-1 and TRBJ1-6; TRBD1 is a possible D gene (5 bases). Trimming pared 7 bases from V and 5 bases from J, leaving 15 bases between. The germline CDR1 and CDR2 sequences are MNHNS and SASEGT. The CDR3 is 15 amino acids. CDR3 nucleotides: TGTGCCAGCACAAAGACAGTTACCGATAATTCACCCCTCCACTTT. Its translation: CASTKTVTDNSPLHF.

The chain combines TRBV5-1 with TRBJ1-3; D not certain. Per the germline V gene, CDR1 is SGHRS and CDR2 is YFSETQ. Trimming shortened V by 1 base and J by 4 bases, and 9 bases separated the two germline ends. The CDR3 has 14 residues. CDR3 nucleotides: TGCGCCAGCAGCTTGAGAGGCTTAGGAAACACCATATATTTT. Its translation: CASSLRGLGNTIYF.

The chain couples TRBV30 to TRBJ2-2, with unresolved D. V was trimmed by 4 bases and J by 7 bases, leaving 16 bases between them. The CDR3 spans 14 residues. Germline V gives CDR1 GTSNPN, CDR2 SVGIG (reference sequence). CDR3 DNA: TGTGCCTGGACCTCAGTGATGATCGACGGGGAGCTGTTTTTT. Protein sequence: CAWTSVMIDGELFF. The entire variable domain, with the rest obtained from reference TRBV30 and TRBJ2-2, is as follows: SQTIHQWPATLVQPVGSPLSLECTVEGTSNPNLYWYRQAAGRGLQLLFYSVGIGQISSEVPQNLSASRPQDRQFILSSKKLLLSDSGFYLCAWTSVMIDGELFFGEGSRLTVL.

This chain joins TRBV18 and TRBJ2-1; 12 nucleotides agree with TRBD2. J gave up 5 bases and V 3 bases, and 8 bases lay outside the gene matches. This CDR3 has 17 amino acids. Germline values: CDR1 KGHSH, CDR2 LQKENI. The CDR3 loop is CASSPTTSGRVHNEQFF. The CDR3 bases are TGTGCCAGCTCACCGACGACTAGCGGGAGAGTCCACAATGAGCAGTTCTTC.

The genes are TRBV28 and TRBJ1-4, with TRBD1 matching over 9 bases. In germline, CDR1 is MDHEN, CDR2 SYDVKM. The CDR3 has 17 residues. Unmatched junction bases numbered 7, after V lost 5 bases and J lost 0 bases. CDR3 amino acids: CASSAGQGFATNEKLFF. The DNA for the CDR3 is TGTGCCAGCAGTGCGGGACAGGGCTTTGCAACTAATGAAAAACTGTTTTTT.

CDR3 sequence: CASSLLAGEHGEQFF. The CDR3 DNA reads TGTGCCAGCAGCCTCCTAGCGGGAGAACATGGAGAGCAGTTCTTC. The rearrangement joins TRBV6-4 to TRBJ2-1; 10 bases match TRBD2. CDR3 size: 15 residues. The V gene's germline CDR1 is MRHNA and CDR2 SNTAGT. With V trimmed by 6 bases and J by 10 bases, 12 bases remained unmatched.

This chain connects TRBV5-6 to TRBJ1-5; D is possibly TRBD1 (5 bases). The germline V gene has CDR1 SGHDT and CDR2 YYEEEE. V shed 0 bases and J shed 5 bases, with 9 bases lying between them. This CDR3 is built from 14 residues. CDR3 region: CASSLARADQPQHF. The CDR3 DNA follows: TGTGCCAGCAGCTTGGCCAGGGCGGATCAGCCCCAGCATTTT.

The CDR3 reads CASSQDRRGRNEQYF. CDR3 DNA: TGCGCCAGCAGCCAAGATAGAAGGGGGCGGAACGAGCAGTACTTC. The V call is TRBV4-1, the J call TRBJ2-7; TRBD1 agrees at 7 bases. CDR3 length: 15 amino acids. V lost 0 bases and J lost 5; bases outside the gene matches: 7. CDR1 and CDR2 from the germline V gene are MGHRA and YSYEKL.

The chain joins TRBV28 to TRBJ2-5; 7 bases match TRBD1. This CDR3 spans 14 amino acids. Germline values: CDR1 MDHEN, CDR2 SYDVKM. Trimming removed 4 bases from V and 7 bases from J; junction bases left unmatched: 9. The CDR3 DNA sequence: TGTGCCAGCAGTTCCTACAGGGGTGGGGGGACCCAGTACTTC. It codes for CASSSYRGGGTQYF.

J is TRBJ1-3 and V is TRBV29-1, with 8 bases fitting TRBD1. Looked up from germline, CDR1 is SQVTM and CDR2 is ANQGSEA. The CDR3 consists of 14 residues. The trim removed 7 bases at V and 4 bases at J, leaving 9 bases unmatched. The CDR3 nucleotides are TGCAGCGCCTTGCCAGGGGGCTTGGGAAACACCATATATTTT. Residues: CSALPGGLGNTIYF.

J is TRBJ2-3 and V is TRBV6-6; the D gene is possibly TRBD2 (5 bases). The V end lost 5 bases, the J end lost 3 bases, and 12 bases lay between the germline ends. Germline V CDR1 and CDR2: MNHNY, SVGAGI (reference sequence). The CDR3 runs 14 residues. CDR3 in DNA: TGTGCCAGCAGTCCTACGGGGTCAACAGATACGCAGTATTTT. Protein sequence: CASSPTGSTDTQYF.

The chain employs TRBV27 and TRBJ2-2, with TRBD1 identical over 9 bases. This CDR3 contains 16 residues. V was clipped by 5 bases and J by 8 bases; unmatched bases: 12. CDR1 MNHEY and CDR2 SMNVEV come from the germline V gene (reference sequence). The CDR3 region has the DNA TGTGCCAGCAGTCCCACCCCGACAGGGGGTTTTGGGGAGCTGTTTTTT. It specifies CASSPTPTGGFGELFF.

As concerns this clone: At one of its ends the junction is not consistent with the germline gene, which may arise from a read error. The chain uses TRBV10-3 and TRBJ2-3, with TRBD2 matching 9 bases. The CDR3 consists of 14 residues. Germline lookup yields CDR1 ENHRY and CDR2 SYGVKD. The CDR3 here is CAISGSGGTDMQYF. In nucleotides, the CDR3 is TGTGCCATCAGTGGAAGCGGGGGGACAGATATGCAGTATTTT.

Turning to this clone: The junction differs from germline at one of its ends, possibly a read error. The chain carries TRBV5-1 and TRBJ2-3; 13 bases fit TRBD2. CDR1 SGHRS and CDR2 YFSETQ come from the germline V gene. This CDR3 spans 16 amino acids. The CDR3 protein is CANSSGTSGVTDTQYF. CDR3 DNA: TGCGCCAACAGCTCGGGGACTAGCGGGGTCACAGATACGCAGTATTTT.

This clone is a singleton in its sample. The chain is built from TRBV10-3 and TRBJ2-3; TRBD2 agrees at 8 bases. There are 12 residues in the CDR3. Germline-derived CDR1 and CDR2 are ENHRY and SYGVKD. Losses at the gene ends were 10 bases for V and 4 bases for J; bases not matched to a gene: 4. CDR3: CATNSGADTQYF. The CDR3 nucleotides are TGTGCCACCAATAGCGGGGCAGATACGCAGTATTTT.

The genes are TRBV7-9 and TRBJ1-1; D is ambiguous. The V end was cut by 5 bases, the J end by 6 bases, with 7 bases between. The CDR3 runs to 11 residues. The germline gives CDR1 SEHNR, CDR2 FQNEAQ (reference sequence). CDR3 residues: CASSPFAEAFF. CDR3 DNA sequence: TGTGCCAGCAGCCCTTTCGCTGAAGCTTTCTTT.

This clone was found a few times. The rearrangement links TRBV5-4 to TRBJ2-1, with D possibly being TRBD1 (6 bases). The V gene lost 1 base and the J gene lost 15 bases, with 17 bases spanning the gap. The V gene's germline CDR1 is SGHNT and CDR2 YYREEE (reference sequence). This CDR3 region has 13 residues. The CDR3 DNA reads as TGTGCCAGCAGCTTGTCAGGGGCGGACTCTCTGTTCTTC. Translating gives CASSLSGADSLFF. The full variable domain, its missing parts supplied by reference TRBV5-4 and TRBJ2-1, is ETGVTQSPTHLIKTRGQQVTLRCSSQSGHNTVSWYQQALGQGPQFIFQYYREEENGRGNFPPRFSGLQFPNYSSELNVNALELDDSALYLCASSLSGADSLFFGPGTRLTVL.

The rearrangement joins TRBV5-6 to TRBJ2-3; TRBD2 matches 13 bases. CDR1 is SGHDT, CDR2 YYEEEE, per germline. V shed 5 bases, J shed 4 bases, and the junction held 4 bases outside the gene matches. The CDR3 is 15 amino acids. The DNA of the CDR3 is TGTGCCAGCAGATCTGGACTAGCGGGGGCAGATACGCAGTATTTT. It encodes CASRSGLAGADTQYF. The full variable domain, completed using reference TRBV5-6 and TRBJ2-3, is DAGVTQSPTHLIKTRGQQVTLRCSPKSGHDTVSWYQQALGQGPQFIFQYYEEEERQRGNFPDRFSGHQFPNYSSELNVNALLLGDSALYLCASRSGLAGADTQYFGPGTRLTVL.

The V gene is TRBV28, the J gene TRBJ1-1, with D hard to call. The CDR3 is 13 amino acids. Trimming removed 8 bases from V and 1 base from J, with 11 bases in between. Germline V CDR1 and CDR2: MDHEN, SYDVKM. CDR3 protein: CASYFRSNTEAFF. The DNA for the CDR3 is TGTGCCAGCTACTTCAGGTCGAACACTGAAGCTTTCTTT.

This CDR3 is CASSQGVSGRRNYGYTF. In nucleotides, the CDR3 is TGCGCCAGCAGCCAAGGGGTGTCAGGGCGTCGAAACTATGGCTACACCTTC. The V and J genes are TRBV4-1 and TRBJ1-2; D is perhaps TRBD1 (5 bases). Looked up from germline, CDR1 is MGHRA and CDR2 is YSYEKL. The CDR3 totals 17 residues. V was shortened by 1 base and J by 2 bases, with 17 bases between the two germline ends.